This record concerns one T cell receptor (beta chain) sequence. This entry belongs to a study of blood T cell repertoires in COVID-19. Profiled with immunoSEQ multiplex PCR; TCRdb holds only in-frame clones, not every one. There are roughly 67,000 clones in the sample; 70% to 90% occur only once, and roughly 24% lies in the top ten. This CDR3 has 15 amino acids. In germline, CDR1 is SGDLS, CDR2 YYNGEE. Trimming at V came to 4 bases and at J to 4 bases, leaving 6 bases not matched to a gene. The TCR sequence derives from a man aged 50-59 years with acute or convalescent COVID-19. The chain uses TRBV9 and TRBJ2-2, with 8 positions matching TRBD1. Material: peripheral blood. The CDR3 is CASSNRQGSTGELFF. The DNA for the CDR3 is TGTGCCAGCAGCAATCGACAGGGGAGCACCGGGGAGCTGTTTTTT.